Listed below are T cell receptor beta chains from one sample, sequenced in a study of technical replicates of blood from a few donors. Data came from immunoSEQ multiplex PCR; TCRdb stores just in-frame clones and leaves some out. The table shows about 16,000 clones, with 87% occurring only once. Sequenced: PBMCs. These receptors all come from a human donor in good health. Each CDR3 is given with its conserved first and last residue. D genes are given only for firm matches. The size entry is marked missing in some rows and otherwise reads once, few, many or a size class.

CASSWGDNQPQHF,TGCGCCAGCAGCTGGGGGGACAATCAGCCCCAGCATTTT,13,TRBJ1-5,-,-,TRBV5-1
CASSHIRTGENTGELFF,TGTGCCAGCAGCCATATACGGACAGGAGAGAACACCGGGGAGCTGTTTTTT,17,TRBJ2-2,-,TRBD1,TRBV7-6
CASSPLAGVFLEQYF,TGTGCCAGCAGCCCACTAGCGGGAGTGTTCCTCGAGCAGTACTTC,15,TRBJ2-7,-,TRBD2,TRBV6-5
CASSNLAVNTGELFF,TGTGCCAGCAGCAATCTAGCGGTCAACACCGGGGAGCTGTTTTTT,15,TRBJ2-2,-,TRBD2,TRBV7-9
CASSTKRLGDQGVNYEQYF,TGTGCCAGCAGCACAAAGCGACTGGGGGATCAGGGGGTAAATTACGAGCAGTACTTC,19,TRBJ2-7,-,TRBD1,TRBV4-2
CASSSGSGVNEQFF,TGCGCCAGCAGCAGCGGGAGTGGCGTGAATGAGCAGTTCTTC,14,TRBJ2-1,-,TRBD2,TRBV10-1
CASSMSGSSASGYTF,TGTGCCAGTAGTATGTCGGGGAGCTCGGCTAGTGGCTACACCTTC,15,TRBJ1-2,-,-,TRBV19
CASSSLGGTADTQYF,TGTGCCAGTAGTAGTCTAGGCGGGACCGCAGATACGCAGTATTTT,15,TRBJ2-3,-,-,TRBV19
CASRGTGDEQFF,TGTGCCAGCAGGGGGACAGGGGATGAGCAGTTCTTC,12,TRBJ2-1,-,TRBD1,TRBV28
CSVLTSGDNEQFF,TGCAGCGTACTGACTAGCGGGGACAATGAGCAGTTCTTC,13,TRBJ2-1,-,TRBD2,TRBV29-1
CASSGQVRNTIYF,TGTGCCAGCAGTGGACAGGTTCGAAACACCATATATTTT,13,TRBJ1-3,-,-,TRBV6-1
CASRPPGQGGTEAFF,TGTGCCAGCAGACCGCCGGGACAGGGGGGTACTGAAGCTTTCTTT,15,TRBJ1-1,-,TRBD1,TRBV28
CASSEWRAGVNTEAFF,TGTGCCAGCAGTGAATGGCGGGCAGGGGTGAACACTGAAGCTTTCTTT,16,TRBJ1-1,once,-,TRBV25-1
CASSQSGSGNLGTDTQYF,TGTGCCAGCAGCCAAAGCGGGAGTGGTAATTTAGGCACAGATACGCAGTATTTT,18,TRBJ2-3,-,TRBD2,TRBV14